These 25 T cell receptor beta chains were all obtained from the same sample, sequenced in a study of T-cell memory formation after mild COVID-19. In TCRdb, the 5' RACE reads were re-called with MiXCR into one record per CDR3 protein. Seen here are about 390,000 distinct CDR3 sequences, 15% to 20% observed once, and the top ten hold roughly 21%. Source material: PBMCs or a T cell subset sorted from them (not recorded which). These receptors originate from a man between 18 and 35 years old who had mild COVID-19 (a few samples of this study predate the infection). Cell type and time point are not known.

This clonotype was picked up a small number of times. V gene TRBV15 combines with J gene TRBJ2-3; 9 nucleotides align to TRBD2. Germline V CDR1 and CDR2: LNHNV, YYDKDF (reference sequence). The CDR3 has 19 amino acids. The ends lost 1 base at V and 1 base at J; junction bases unmatched: 12. CDR3: CATSRAPAGGPAGTDTQYF. In nucleotides, the CDR3 is TGTGCCACCAGCAGAGCTCCCGCGGGGGGGCCCGCTGGCACAGATACGCAGTATTTT.

The CDR3 DNA reads TGTGCCAGCAGTTACGGGGGGGGCTATGGCTACACCTTC. Amino acids: CASSYGGGYGYTF. J is TRBJ1-2 and V is TRBV6-5, with D perhaps TRBD1 (5 bases). The V gene's germline CDR1 is MNHEY and CDR2 SVGAGI. The CDR3 spans 13 residues. V lost 2 bases, J lost 4 bases, and 8 bases lay in between.

This clonotype was seen at least ten times. The chain is built from TRBV4-3 and TRBJ2-1, with 7 bases that match TRBD1. With V trimmed by 0 bases and J by 12 bases, 11 bases remained unmatched. This CDR3 is 15 amino acids long. CDR1 is LGHNA, CDR2 YSLEER, per germline. The CDR3 DNA is TGCGCCAGCAGCCAAGATTCCGGGACAGAGGTTGGGCAGTTCTTC. This sequence encodes CASSQDSGTEVGQFF.

V is TRBV15 and J is TRBJ2-3; 11 positions agree with TRBD2. The CDR3 contains 17 residues. V lost 0 bases to trimming and J lost 5 bases; unmatched junction nucleotides: 7. The germline CDR1 and CDR2 sequences are LNHNV and YYDKDF (reference sequence). CDR3 in DNA: TGTGCCACCAGCAGAGACGCGACTAGCGGGGCCAAAGATACGCAGTATTTT. Its translation is CATSRDATSGAKDTQYF.

This chain links TRBV4-2 with TRBJ2-2; D is ambiguous. Trimming removed 0 bases from V and 1 base from J, with 9 bases in between. In germline, CDR1 is LGHNA, CDR2 YNFKEQ. The CDR3 spans 16 residues. CDR3 in amino acids: CASSQERLVNTGELFF. CDR3 sequence (DNA): TGTGCCAGCAGCCAAGAAAGACTCGTGAACACCGGGGAGCTGTTTTTT.

The rearrangement links TRBV5-1 to TRBJ1-4; tentatively, D is TRBD1 (6 bases). Looked up from germline, CDR1 is SGHRS and CDR2 is YFSETQ. Trimming stripped 3 bases from V and 8 bases from J, with 14 bases between. The CDR3 is 14 amino acids. In DNA, the CDR3 is TGCGCCAGCAGCTGGTCAGGGGCGCGAGAAAAACTGTTTTTT. Its protein product is CASSWSGAREKLFF.

This chain links TRBV5-1 with TRBJ2-1; TRBD2 matches at 10 bases. This CDR3 comprises 16 residues. Losses at the gene ends were 3 bases for V and 4 bases for J; bases not matched to a gene: 7. CDR1 is SGHRS and CDR2 is YFSETQ in the germline V gene. The CDR3 DNA reads as TGCGCCAGCAGCTCGCAGCTAGCGGGGGTGTACAATGAGCAGTTCTTC. Its protein product is CASSSQLAGVYNEQFF.

The rearrangement uses TRBV7-2 and TRBJ2-5; D uncertain. CDR3 length: 15 residues. The germline V gene encodes CDR1 SGHTA and CDR2 FQGNSA. Deletions cut 5 bases from V and 0 bases from J, with 13 bases between. The CDR3 nucleotides are TGTGCCAGCAGCCACGGGCTAGAGTACCAAGAGACCCAGTACTTC. This sequence encodes CASSHGLEYQETQYF.

This chain connects TRBV9 to TRBJ1-1; D is unclear. This CDR3 is built from 14 residues. Between the trimmed V and J ends, which lost 0 bases and 5 bases, there was a span of 11 bases. Germline V gene data show CDR1 as SGDLS and CDR2 as YYNGEE. CDR3 protein: CASSVVSLGTEAFF. CDR3 sequence (DNA): TGTGCCAGCAGCGTAGTCTCCCTGGGAACTGAAGCTTTCTTT. Together with reference TRBV9 and TRBJ1-1, the CDR3 gives the full variable domain: DSGVTQTPKHLITATGQRVTLRCSPRSGDLSVYWYQQSLDQGLQFLIQYYNGEERAKGNILERFSAQQFPDLHSELNLSSLELGDSALYFCASSVVSLGTEAFFGQGTRLTVV.

The J gene is TRBJ1-5, the V gene TRBV6-5, with D unclear. The germline gives CDR1 MNHEY, CDR2 SVGAGI. The V end was cut by 0 bases, the J end by 5 bases, with 8 bases between. This CDR3 has 14 residues. The CDR3 protein is CASSYSRADQPQHF. In DNA, the CDR3 is TGTGCCAGCAGTTACTCGAGGGCCGATCAGCCCCAGCATTTT.

The rearrangement links TRBV7-3 to TRBJ2-1, with D perhaps TRBD2 (5 bases). The CDR3 runs to 17 residues. Germline V CDR1 and CDR2: SGHTA, FQGTGA. The V end was cut by 5 bases, the J end by 7 bases, with 24 bases between. CDR3 nucleotides: TGTGCCAGCAGCCCGCGGTGGATGAGGGCAGGATATAATGAGCAGTTCTTC. Residues: CASSPRWMRAGYNEQFF. Looking up the rest from reference TRBV7-3 and TRBJ2-1 gives the full variable domain: GAGVSQTPSNKVTEKGKYVELRCDPISGHTALYWYRQSLGQGPEFLIYFQGTGAADDSGLPNDRFFAVRPEGSVSTLKIQRTERGDSAVYLCASSPRWMRAGYNEQFFGPGTRLTVL.

This chain uses TRBV6-2 or TRBV6-3 with TRBJ1-1; D remains unclear. This CDR3 is built from 14 residues. Germline CDR1 MNHEY, CDR2 SVGEGT. The germline V and J ends were trimmed by 8 bases and 4 bases, with 17 bases remaining between them. The CDR3 sequence: CASGHIGETTEAFF. The CDR3 DNA is TGTGCCAGCGGCCACATCGGGGAGACCACTGAAGCTTTCTTT.

The V and J genes are TRBV5-1 and TRBJ2-5; TRBD2 agrees at 13 bases. Germline CDR1 reads SGHRS; CDR2 reads YFSETQ. J lost 5 bases, V lost 5 bases, and 3 bases had no gene match. The CDR3 sequence is 14 residues long. CDR3 sequence: CASSTSGGVETQYF. The DNA of the CDR3 is TGCGCCAGCAGTACTAGCGGGGGGGTTGAGACCCAGTACTTC.

The chain couples TRBV6-5 to TRBJ2-1; unclear D gene. The CDR3 length is 16 residues. V was cut by 0 bases and J by 3 bases, with 12 bases left in between. Germline CDR1 reads MNHEY; CDR2 reads SVGAGI. The CDR3 DNA reads as TGTGCCAGCAGTTACTCGGTGCTCGAGGACTACAATGAGCAGTTCTTC. The encoded protein is CASSYSVLEDYNEQFF.

The chain joins TRBV7-2 to TRBJ2-5, with D tentatively TRBD2 (6 bases). Trimming shortened V by 4 bases and J by 7 bases, and 16 bases separated the two germline ends. CDR3 length: 14 amino acids. The germline gives CDR1 SGHTA, CDR2 FQGNSA. The CDR3 DNA is TGTGCCAGCAGCTCACGGAAAAACGGGGGGACCCAGTACTTC. Translation gives CASSSRKNGGTQYF.

Only a few counts were recorded for this clonotype. The chain uses TRBV18 and TRBJ1-2; D perhaps matches TRBD1 (6 bases). V lost 6 bases and J 5 bases, leaving 13 bases between the germline ends. CDR3 size: 13 residues. Germline lookup yields CDR1 KGHSH and CDR2 LQKENI. In nucleotides, the CDR3 is TGTGCCAGCTCGACCCGGGGGCTTTATGGCTACACCTTC. It translates to CASSTRGLYGYTF. Variable domain in full (rest from reference TRBV18 and TRBJ1-2): NAGVMQNPRHLVRRRGQEARLRCSPMKGHSHVYWYRQLPEEGLKFMVYLQKENIIDESGMPKERFSAEFPKEGPSILRIQQVVRGDSAAYFCASSTRGLYGYTFGSGTRLTVV.

For the CDR3, the DNA is TGTGCCAGCAGCCAGAGGACAGGGACGGGCGGGGAGCTGTTTTTT. Its protein is CASSQRTGTGGELFF. V is TRBV7-2 and J is TRBJ2-2; TRBD1 matches 8 bases. This CDR3 spans 15 amino acids. With 5 bases clipped from V and 7 bases from J, the junction kept 9 bases outside the gene matches. Germline-derived CDR1 and CDR2 are SGHTA and FQGNSA.

The CDR3 sequence is CASSEQGVREAFF. The CDR3 DNA sequence: TGTGCCAGCAGTGAACAGGGGGTACGTGAAGCTTTCTTT. V is TRBV2 and J is TRBJ1-1; 7 nucleotides agree with TRBD1. This CDR3 is built from 13 residues. Losses at the gene ends were 2 bases for V and 7 bases for J; bases not matched to a gene: 4. The germline V gene has CDR1 SNHLY and CDR2 FYNNEI.

This clonotype was observed at least ten times. V usage is TRBV7-2 and J usage is TRBJ2-4; D gene unclear. The CDR3 is 12 residues long. Germline CDR1 reads SGHTA; CDR2 reads FQGNSA. The ends were cut back, 1 base at V and 5 bases at J, with 3 bases in the middle. The CDR3 nucleotides are TGTGCCAGCAGCTTAGACCAAAACATTCAGTACTTC. The encoded protein is CASSLDQNIQYF.

Only a few counts were recorded for this clonotype. The chain has TRBV2 and TRBJ1-1; perhaps TRBD1 as D (5 bases). The germline V gene encodes CDR1 SNHLY and CDR2 FYNNEI. V lost 3 bases, J lost 1 base, and 9 bases lay in between. The length of the CDR3 is 14 residues. CDR3 bases: TGTGCCAGCAGTGAGCGAGGGGAGAACACTGAAGCTTTCTTT. Protein: CASSERGENTEAFF.

The rearrangement joins TRBV6-5 to TRBJ1-2; possible D gene TRBD1, 6 bases. Germline-derived CDR1 and CDR2 are MNHEY and SVGAGI. This CDR3 region has 14 residues. Trimming took 6 bases from V and 3 from J, leaving 14 bases between them. The CDR3 protein is CASRKTGSDYGYTF. The CDR3 region has the DNA TGTGCCAGCAGAAAAACAGGGTCGGACTATGGCTACACCTTC.

This chain connects TRBV6-6 to TRBJ2-1; possible D gene TRBD1, 6 bases. This CDR3 contains 18 residues. Germline values: CDR1 MNHNY, CDR2 SVGAGI (reference sequence). V lost 0 bases to trimming and J lost 5 bases, with 20 bases between them. CDR3 residues: CASSYSHAGASLNNEQFF. The CDR3 bases are TGTGCCAGCAGTTACTCTCATGCAGGGGCGAGCCTTAACAATGAGCAGTTCTTC.

V and J are TRBV4-1 and TRBJ2-3; D not resolved. Trimming cost V 0 bases and J 4 bases, with 14 bases left between them. This CDR3 contains 16 residues. CDR1 is MGHRA, CDR2 YSYEKL, per germline. The CDR3 protein is CASSQDIGRAADTQYF. CDR3 in DNA: TGCGCCAGCAGCCAAGATATCGGCCGAGCCGCAGATACGCAGTATTTT.

This clonotype occurred a few times. The V call is TRBV4-1, the J call TRBJ1-1; 7 bases match TRBD1. Germline trimming cut 3 bases from V and 4 bases from J; bases unmatched to any gene: 14. CDR1 is MGHRA and CDR2 is YSYEKL in the germline V gene. The CDR3 has 17 residues. CDR3 DNA: TGCGCCAGCAGCCATGAAAGGGAGGGGGCTTGGAGCACTGAAGCTTTCTTT. It codes for CASSHEREGAWSTEAFF.

This clonotype was seen only a few times. V gene TRBV4-2 combines with J gene TRBJ1-1; 8 bases agree with TRBD1. Germline values: CDR1 LGHNA, CDR2 YNFKEQ. V trimming: 5 bases; J trimming: 5 bases; junction bases outside the gene matches: 10. The CDR3 runs to 15 residues. CDR3 DNA sequence: TGTGCCAGCAGCTCTCCGGTAGGACAGGGAACTGAAGCTTTCTTT. The encoded protein is CASSSPVGQGTEAFF.